The rows below give T cell receptor beta chains drawn from one sample of a study of OX40 agonist ivuxolimab in advanced cancers. Clones were sequenced by immunoSEQ multiplex PCR, and TCRdb holds only the in-frame ones, with some missing. The sample consists of 60,000 to 80,000 clones, around four fifths of them appearing once. The sequencing used CD4+ or CD8+ T cells sorted from blood, collected in a trial of the OX40 agonist ivuxolimab. The receptors here all came from an adult with an advanced solid tumor such as melanoma, head and neck, liver or kidney cancer. Each CDR3 is given with its conserved first and last residue. Each record gives: D gene, V gene, J gene, clone size, CDR3 protein, CDR3 DNA. The D gene is left open where the match is weak. Expanded clones are given a class, and other clones once, few, many or no size at all.

.	TRBV2	TRBJ2-7	.	CASSDSFYEQYF	TGTGCCAGCAGTGACAGTTTCTACGAGCAGTACTTC
.	TRBV9	TRBJ1-1	.	CASRSGTGMNTEAFF	TGTGCCAGCCGGTCGGGGACGGGCATGAACACTGAAGCTTTCTTT
.	TRBV6-1	TRBJ2-3	.	CASSEEGQSGTDTQYF	TGTGCCAGCAGTGAAGAGGGCCAGTCTGGCACAGATACGCAGTATTTT
.	TRBV19	TRBJ2-6	.	CASRDRQPSGANVLTF	TGTGCCAGTAGAGATAGACAGCCCTCTGGGGCCAACGTCCTGACTTTC
.	TRBV6-1	TRBJ1-6	.	CAAGPQGIPLHF	TGTGCCGCCGGACCTCAGGGGATACCCCTCCACTTT
TRBD1	TRBV7-8	TRBJ1-1	.	CASSRTGSIMNTEAFF	TGTGCCAGCAGCCGGACAGGCTCCATCATGAACACTGAAGCTTTCTTT
TRBD1	TRBV6-5	TRBJ2-3	.	CASHPQGESTDTQYF	TGTGCCAGCCACCCTCAGGGGGAATCTACAGATACGCAGTATTTT
.	TRBV2	TRBJ1-6	.	CASSVKEGSPLHF	TGTGCCAGCAGTGTGAAGGAAGGATCACCCCTCCACTTT
.	TRBV1	TRBJ1-1	.	CTSSKTGRIMNTEAFF	TGCACCAGCAGTAAAACAGGGCGTATCATGAACACTGAAGCTTTCTTT
TRBD2	TRBV5-6	TRBJ2-7	.	CASSPGGRNEQYF	TGTGCCAGCAGCCCGGGGGGACGCAACGAGCAGTACTTC
TRBD1	TRBV28	TRBJ1-5	.	CASSFPGTGLEPQHF	TGTGCCAGCAGTTTCCCCGGGACAGGCCTGGAGCCCCAGCATTTT
TRBD1	TRBV28	TRBJ2-2	.	CASSRGQGTLNTGELFF	TGTGCCAGCAGCCGTGGACAGGGGACCTTAAACACCGGGGAGCTGTTTTTT
TRBD2	TRBV7-3	TRBJ2-5	.	CASSWTLTSGRAVETQYF	TGTGCCAGCAGCTGGACCTTAACTAGCGGGAGGGCCGTAGAGACCCAGTACTTC
.	TRBV7-2	TRBJ1-1	.	CASSHGPMNTEAFF	TGTGCCAGCAGCCACGGACCCATGAACACTGAAGCTTTCTTT
.	TRBV7-9	TRBJ2-3	few	CASSFMRVNTDTQYF	TGTGCCAGCAGCTTTATGAGGGTGAACACAGATACGCAGTATTTT
TRBD2	TRBV19	TRBJ2-6	.	CASSISGGPSGANVLTF	TGTGCCAGTAGTATTTCGGGGGGACCCTCTGGGGCCAACGTCCTGACTTTC
TRBD1	TRBV19	TRBJ1-2	.	CASSKAGQTNYGYTF	TGTGCCAGTAGTAAGGCGGGACAGACTAACTATGGCTACACCTTC
.	TRBV7-8	TRBJ2-7	once	CASSSRTETYEQYF	TGTGCCAGCAGTTCACGGACGGAGACCTACGAGCAGTACTTC
.	TRBV6-5	TRBJ1-2	large	CASSLNRDNYGYTF	TGTGCCAGCAGTTTAAACCGGGATAACTATGGCTACACCTTC
.	TRBV6-1	TRBJ2-2	once	CASSERQVRELFF	TGTGCCAGCAGTGAACGACAAGTAAGGGAGCTGTTTTTT
TRBD2	TRBV4-2	TRBJ2-5	few	CASSQRGRGSGAETQYF	TGTGCCAGCAGCCAACGAGGGCGGGGGAGTGGGGCAGAGACCCAGTACTTC
.	TRBV5-6	TRBJ1-2	.	CASSLGPGIVTF	TGTGCCAGCAGCTTGGGGCCGGGGATTGTGACCTTC
.	TRBV30	TRBJ1-6	.	CAWSGPGGYNSPLHF	TGTGCCTGGAGCGGTCCGGGGGGCTACAATTCACCCCTCCACTTT
.	TRBV6-1	TRBJ1-2	.	CASSDLRARYGYTF	TGTGCCAGCAGTGACCTCAGGGCCAGGTATGGCTACACCTTC
.	TRBV4-1	TRBJ2-7	.	CASSQGPGYEQYF	TGCGCCAGCAGCCAAGGCCCGGGCTACGAGCAGTACTTC
TRBD2	TRBV14	TRBJ2-7	once	CASSQGAGTISYEQYF	TGTGCCAGCAGCCAAGGGGCAGGGACTATCTCCTACGAGCAGTACTTC
TRBD1	TRBV7-9	TRBJ1-4	.	CASSLGTAYSTNEKLFF	TGTGCCAGCAGCCTGGGGACAGCCTACTCAACTAATGAAAAACTGTTTTTT
.	TRBV28	TRBJ2-2	once	CASSGSRELFF	TGTGCCAGCAGTGGATCGCGGGAGCTGTTTTTT
.	TRBV4-3	TRBJ2-3	.	CASSQVGYGRDTQYF	TGCGCCAGCAGCCAAGTCGGTTACGGGAGAGATACGCAGTATTTT
TRBD2	TRBV4-2	TRBJ2-3	.	CASSIGSGSGSTDTQYF	TGTGCCAGCAGCATTGGTAGCGGGAGTGGGAGCACAGATACGCAGTATTTT
.	TRBV6-1	TRBJ1-2	.	CASRPKGTIYGYTF	TGTGCCAGCAGACCGAAGGGAACGATTTATGGCTACACCTTC
TRBD1	TRBV25-1	TRBJ2-7	once	CASRGQSFYEQYF	TGTGCCAGCAGGGGACAGAGTTTCTACGAGCAGTACTTC